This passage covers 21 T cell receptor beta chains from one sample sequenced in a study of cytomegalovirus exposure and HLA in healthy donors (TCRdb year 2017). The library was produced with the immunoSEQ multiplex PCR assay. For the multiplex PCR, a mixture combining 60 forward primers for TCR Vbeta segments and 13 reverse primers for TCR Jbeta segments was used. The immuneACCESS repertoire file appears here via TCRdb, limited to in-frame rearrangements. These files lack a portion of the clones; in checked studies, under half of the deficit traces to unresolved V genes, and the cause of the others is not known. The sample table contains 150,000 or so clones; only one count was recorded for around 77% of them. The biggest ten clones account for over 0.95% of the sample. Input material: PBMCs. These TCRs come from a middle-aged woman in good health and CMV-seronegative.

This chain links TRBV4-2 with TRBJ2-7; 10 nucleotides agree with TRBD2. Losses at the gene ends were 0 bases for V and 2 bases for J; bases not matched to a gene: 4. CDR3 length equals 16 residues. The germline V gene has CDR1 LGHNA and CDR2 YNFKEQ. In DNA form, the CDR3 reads TGTGCCAGCAGCCAAGATTTAGCGGGAGGAGCCTACGAGCAGTACTTC. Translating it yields CASSQDLAGGAYEQYF.

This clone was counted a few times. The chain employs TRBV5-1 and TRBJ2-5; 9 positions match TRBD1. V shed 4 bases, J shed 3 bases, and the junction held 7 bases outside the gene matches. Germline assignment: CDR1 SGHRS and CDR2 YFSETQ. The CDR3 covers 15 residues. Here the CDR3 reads CASSIGQGREETQYF. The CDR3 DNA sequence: TGCGCCAGCAGCATCGGACAGGGGAGGGAAGAGACCCAGTACTTC.

The CDR3 region has the DNA TGTGCCAGCAGCCGCGACCTAGCGGGCTTCGGGGGCAATGAGCAGTTCTTC. Its protein is CASSRDLAGFGGNEQFF. The rearrangement joins TRBV5-6 to TRBJ2-1; 8 bases line up with TRBD2. The trim removed 4 bases at V and 6 bases at J, leaving 15 bases unmatched. The germline CDR1 and CDR2 sequences are SGHDT and YYEEEE. The CDR3 has 17 residues.

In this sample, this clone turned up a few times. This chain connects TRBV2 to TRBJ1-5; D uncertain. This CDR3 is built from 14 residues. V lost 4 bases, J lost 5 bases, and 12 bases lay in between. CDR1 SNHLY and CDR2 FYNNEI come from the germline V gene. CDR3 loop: CASSGGSRDQPQHF. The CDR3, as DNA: TGTGCCAGCAGTGGCGGGTCCCGGGATCAGCCCCAGCATTTT. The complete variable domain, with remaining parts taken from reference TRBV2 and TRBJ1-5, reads EPEVTQTPSHQVTQMGQEVILRCVPISNHLYFYWYRQILGQKVEFLVSFYNNEISEKSEIFDDQFSVERPDGSNFTLKIRSTKLEDSAMYFCASSGGSRDQPQHFGDGTRLSIL.

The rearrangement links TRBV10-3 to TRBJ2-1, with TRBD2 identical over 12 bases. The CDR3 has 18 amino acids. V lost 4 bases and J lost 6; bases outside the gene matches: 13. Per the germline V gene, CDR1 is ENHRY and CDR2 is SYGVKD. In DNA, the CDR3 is TGTGCCATCAGTGCAAGTGCTAGCGGGAGGGGAGAGGGCAATGAGCAGTTCTTC. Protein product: CAISASASGRGEGNEQFF.

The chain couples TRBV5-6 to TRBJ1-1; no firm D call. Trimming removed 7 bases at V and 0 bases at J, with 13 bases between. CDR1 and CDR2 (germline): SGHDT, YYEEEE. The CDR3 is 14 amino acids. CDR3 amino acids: CASLNMRLNTEAFF. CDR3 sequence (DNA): TGTGCCAGCTTAAACATGCGGTTGAACACTGAAGCTTTCTTT.

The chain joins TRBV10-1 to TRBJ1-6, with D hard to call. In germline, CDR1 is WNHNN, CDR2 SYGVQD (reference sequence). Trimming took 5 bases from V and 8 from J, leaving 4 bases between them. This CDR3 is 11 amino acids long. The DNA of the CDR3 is TGCGCCAGCAGTCGAGATTCACCCCTCCACTTT. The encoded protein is CASSRDSPLHF.

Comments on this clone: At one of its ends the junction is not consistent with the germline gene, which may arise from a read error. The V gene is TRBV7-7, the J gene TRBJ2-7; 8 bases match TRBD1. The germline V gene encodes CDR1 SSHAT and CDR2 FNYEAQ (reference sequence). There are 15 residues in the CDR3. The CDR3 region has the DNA TGTGCTAGCAGCTTAGGACAGGGTGTCTCCTACGAGCAGTACTTC. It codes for CASSLGQGVSYEQYF.

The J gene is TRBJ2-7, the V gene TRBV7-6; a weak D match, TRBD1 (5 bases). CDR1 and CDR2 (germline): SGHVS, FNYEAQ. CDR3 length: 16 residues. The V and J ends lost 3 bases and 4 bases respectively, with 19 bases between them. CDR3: CASSLNYNSGAYEQYF. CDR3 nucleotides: TGTGCCAGCAGCTTGAATTATAACAGTGGGGCTTACGAGCAGTACTTC. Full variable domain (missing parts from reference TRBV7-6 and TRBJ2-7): GAGVSQSPRYKVTKRGQDVALRCDPISGHVSLYWYRQALGQGPEFLTYFNYEAQQDKSGLPNDRFSAERPEGSISTLTIQRTEQRDSAMYRCASSLNYNSGAYEQYFGPGTRLTVT.

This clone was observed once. The CDR3 nucleotides are TGTGCCATCAGTGAGGGTATGGGGCCCTATGGCTACACCTTC. It translates to CAISEGMGPYGYTF. The chain links TRBV10-3 to TRBJ1-2, with D tentatively TRBD1 (5 bases). This CDR3 region has 14 residues. V lost 2 bases and J lost 4, with 11 bases in between. Germline CDR1 ENHRY, CDR2 SYGVKD.

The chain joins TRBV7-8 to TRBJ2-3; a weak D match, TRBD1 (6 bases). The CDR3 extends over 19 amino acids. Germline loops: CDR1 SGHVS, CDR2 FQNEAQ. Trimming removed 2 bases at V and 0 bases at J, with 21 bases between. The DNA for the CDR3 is TGTGCCAGCAGCTTACAAACCAGGACCGGGACAAGAAGCACAGATACGCAGTATTTT. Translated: CASSLQTRTGTRSTDTQYF.

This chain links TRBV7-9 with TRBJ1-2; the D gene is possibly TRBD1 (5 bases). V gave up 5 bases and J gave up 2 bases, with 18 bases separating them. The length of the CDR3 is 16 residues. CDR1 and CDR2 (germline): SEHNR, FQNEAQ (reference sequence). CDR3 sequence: CASSLGGIRENYGYTF. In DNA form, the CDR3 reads TGTGCCAGCAGCCTCGGGGGGATCAGGGAAAACTATGGCTACACCTTC.

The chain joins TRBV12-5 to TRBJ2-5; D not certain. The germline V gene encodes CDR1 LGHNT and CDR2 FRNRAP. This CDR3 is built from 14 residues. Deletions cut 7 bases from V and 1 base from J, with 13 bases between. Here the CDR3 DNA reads TGTGCTAGTGCCGACCCTAGAATCCAAGAGACCCAGTACTTC. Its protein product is CASADPRIQETQYF.

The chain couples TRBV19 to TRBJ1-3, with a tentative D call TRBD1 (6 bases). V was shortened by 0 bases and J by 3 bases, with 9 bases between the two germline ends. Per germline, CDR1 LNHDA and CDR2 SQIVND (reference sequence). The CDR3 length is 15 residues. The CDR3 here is CASSIEDSIGNTIYF. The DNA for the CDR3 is TGTGCCAGTAGTATAGAGGACAGCATTGGAAACACCATATATTTT.

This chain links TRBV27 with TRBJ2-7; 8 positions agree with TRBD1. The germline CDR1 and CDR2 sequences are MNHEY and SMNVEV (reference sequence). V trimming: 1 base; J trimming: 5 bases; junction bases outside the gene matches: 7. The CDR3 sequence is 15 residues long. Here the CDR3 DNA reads TGTGCCAGCAGTTTATTTCGGACAGGGATACACGAGCAGTACTTC. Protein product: CASSLFRTGIHEQYF.

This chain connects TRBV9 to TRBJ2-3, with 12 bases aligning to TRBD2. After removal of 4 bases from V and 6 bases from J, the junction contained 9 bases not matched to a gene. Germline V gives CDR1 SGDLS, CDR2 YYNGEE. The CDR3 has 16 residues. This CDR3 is CASSPRTSGIRDTQYF. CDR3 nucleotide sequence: TGTGCCAGCAGCCCCAGGACTAGCGGGATAAGGGATACGCAGTATTTT.

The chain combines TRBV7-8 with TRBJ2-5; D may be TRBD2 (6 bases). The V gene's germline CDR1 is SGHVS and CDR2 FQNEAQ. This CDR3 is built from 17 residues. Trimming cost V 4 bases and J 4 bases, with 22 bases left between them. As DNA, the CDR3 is TGTGCCAGCAGCTACCCCCCCCGGGCGGGACGGGGAGAGACCCAGTACTTC. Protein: CASSYPPRAGRGETQYF.

CDR3 sequence (DNA): TGTGCCAGCAGTTACGGGGGCAGTGAGCAGTTCTTC. This sequence encodes CASSYGGSEQFF. The chain links TRBV6-5 to TRBJ2-1, with a possible D match to TRBD1 (6 bases). The CDR3 loop spans 12 amino acids. CDR1 is MNHEY, CDR2 SVGAGI, per germline. The V end was cut by 2 bases, the J end by 9 bases, with 8 bases between.

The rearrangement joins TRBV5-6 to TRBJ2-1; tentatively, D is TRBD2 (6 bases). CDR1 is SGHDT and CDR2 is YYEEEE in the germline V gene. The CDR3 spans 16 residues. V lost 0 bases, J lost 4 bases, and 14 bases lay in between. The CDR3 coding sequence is TGTGCCAGCAGCTTGGAGGATCGGGGACTTTACAATGAGCAGTTCTTC. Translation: CASSLEDRGLYNEQFF.

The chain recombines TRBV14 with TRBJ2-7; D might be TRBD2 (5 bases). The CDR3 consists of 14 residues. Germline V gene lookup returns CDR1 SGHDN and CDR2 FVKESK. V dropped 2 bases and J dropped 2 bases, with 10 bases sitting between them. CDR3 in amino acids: CASSQIGRAYEQYF. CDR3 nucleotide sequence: TGTGCCAGCAGCCAAATTGGGCGGGCCTACGAGCAGTACTTC. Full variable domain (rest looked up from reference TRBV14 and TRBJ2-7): EAGVTQFPSHSVIEKGQTVTLRCDPISGHDNLYWYRRVMGKEIKFLLHFVKESKQDESGMPNNRFLAERTGGTYSTLKVQPAELEDSGVYFCASSQIGRAYEQYFGPGTRLTVT.

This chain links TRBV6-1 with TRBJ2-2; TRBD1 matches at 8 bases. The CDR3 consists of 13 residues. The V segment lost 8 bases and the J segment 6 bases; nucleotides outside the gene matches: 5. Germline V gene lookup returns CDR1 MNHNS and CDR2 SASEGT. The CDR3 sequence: CASVTTGAGELFF. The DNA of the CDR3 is TGTGCCAGCGTAACGACAGGGGCCGGGGAGCTGTTTTTT.